What follows is one T cell receptor beta chain and its context. Per the original methods: The authors estimated nucleated cell counts from reference gene primer amplification. The assay was immunoSEQ multiplex PCR, and TCRdb's table has in-frame clones only and misses some. The DNA was the basis for D and trimming; V, J and clone size are from that table. The table shows roughly 170,000 clones, with 82% occurring only once. V lost 1 base and J 6 bases, leaving 12 bases between the germline ends. The length of the CDR3 is 14 residues. From germline, CDR1 is MDHEN and CDR2 SYDVKM. The sample is drawn from a study of blood T cell repertoires in COVID-19. In the study overall: The cDNA or gDNA used as material had been derived from T cells, B-cell-depleted T cells, or PBMCs.

Individuals aged about 18 to 90 years were recruited from some 26 US areas. Participant-reported clinical history was the basis for cohort assignment. Source material: PBMCs or T cells enriched from blood (not recorded which). The chain uses TRBV28 and TRBJ1-1, with D perhaps TRBD1 (5 bases). The source of this sequence is a man aged 55 to 70 who had recovered from COVID-19. CDR3 DNA: TGTGCCAGCAGTTTATTAGGGGCGCGACCTGAAGCTTTCTTT. This sequence encodes CASSLLGARPEAFF.